This TCR beta chain was found in a study of shared clonotypes between healthy human individuals. Several immunoSEQ plates received, in even portions, the genomic DNA of each subset. TCRdb keeps only in-frame clones here, not all; method: immunoSEQ multiplex PCR. The sample has roughly 640,000 clones, roughly 97% seen once. Points from the study as a whole: All-four-donor shared clonotypes had higher generation probabilities than non-shared clonotypes did.

Subsets obtained from CD4+ cells comprised CD45RA+ naive and CD45RA-negative memory cells. Germline CDR1 SGHNT, CDR2 YYREEE (reference sequence). The CDR3 is 15 amino acids. Trimming left V 4 bases short and J 5 bases short, with 18 bases between. In regard to this clone: Its antigen is not known.

V is TRBV5-4 and J is TRBJ1-2; D may be TRBD1 (6 bases). The specimen was naive CD4+ T cells sorted from blood. The sample's subset: CD45RA+ positively selected. The source of this sequence is a woman in her twenties or thirties in good health. DNA for the CDR3: TGTGCCAGCAGCCTAGGTTTGCGGACAGATTATGGCTACACCTTC. Amino acid sequence: CASSLGLRTDYGYTF.